Included here is one TCR beta chain sequence, with context. The sample is drawn from a study of blood T cell repertoires in COVID-19. The wider study: Recovery among Cohort 3 donors was established by two negative PCRs, clearance, or symptom resolution.

Libraries were prepared by immunoSEQ multiplex PCR; TCRdb keeps only in-frame clonotypes and omits some of them. The sample lists approximately 360,000 clones, more than 75% seen once, with 1.9% in the top ten. Participants' reported clinical history set cohort assignment. The sequencing sample was made of PBMCs or T cells enriched from blood (not recorded which). This clonotype was sampled from a man aged 35 to 55 in a cohort exposed to, infected with or recovered from COVID-19 (not recorded which).

The chain's CDR3 is CASSQDGREMFF. CDR3 sequence (DNA): TGTGCCAGCAGCCAAGACGGGAGAGAGATGTTCTTC. The rearrangement uses TRBV5-4 and TRBJ2-1; a possible D gene is TRBD2 (6 bases). The CDR3 runs to 12 residues. Trimming removed 4 bases at V and 15 bases at J, with 17 bases between. Per germline, CDR1 SGHNT and CDR2 YYREEE (reference sequence). Combining the CDR3 with reference TRBV5-4 and TRBJ2-1 gives the whole variable domain ETGVTQSPTHLIKTRGQQVTLRCSSQSGHNTVSWYQQALGQGPQFIFQYYREEENGRGNFPPRFSGLQFPNYSSELNVNALELDDSALYLCASSQDGREMFFGPGTRLTVL.